The clone carrying this T cell receptor beta chain showed up just a few times. Antigen: not known. Sample time point: newly diagnosed GD, antithyroid drugs for less than 3 months. From PBMCs, RNA was extracted and then used to make the TCR library. The entry originates in a study of regulatory T cells in long-lasting Graves disease. CDR3-region Arm-PCR and iRepertoire HTBI primers produced the TCR beta libraries. TCRdb reprocessed the multiplex PCR reads via MiXCR and lists one record per CDR3 protein. Of under 700,000 distinct CDR3 sequences in the sample, about 16% are singletons; the top ten hold around a quarter. V lost 1 base and J lost 8, with 11 bases in between. There are 14 residues in the CDR3. The germline CDR1 and CDR2 sequences are LGHDT and YNNKEL (reference sequence). Study-level points and caveats: Persistent Graves' patients showed less TCR diversity than newly diagnosed patients showed.

The same data also went into a second study, on T cells in Graves' hyperthyroidism and ophthalmopathy. This second study notes: Most thyroid clonotypes expanded above 0.001 appeared in blood too.

The sequence was obtained from a woman aged 35-65 years with Graves disease. The sequencing used peripheral blood mononuclear cells (PBMCs), collected at new diagnosis, from a patient treated with antithyroid drugs. The chain recombines TRBV3-1 with TRBJ1-4; D call uncertain. The CDR3 loop reads CASSQAFQGEKLFF. DNA of the CDR3: TGTGCCAGCAGCCAAGCGTTTCAAGGGGAAAAACTGTTTTTT.